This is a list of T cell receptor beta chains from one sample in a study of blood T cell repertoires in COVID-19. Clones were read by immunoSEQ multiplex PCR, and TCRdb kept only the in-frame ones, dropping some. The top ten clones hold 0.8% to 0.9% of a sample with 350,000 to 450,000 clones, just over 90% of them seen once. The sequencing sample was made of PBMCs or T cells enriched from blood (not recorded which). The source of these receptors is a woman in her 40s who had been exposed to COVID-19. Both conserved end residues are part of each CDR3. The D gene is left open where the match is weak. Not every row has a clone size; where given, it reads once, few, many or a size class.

cdr3_nt: TGCGCCAGCCGACCGGGACAGAACTCCTACGAGCAGTACTTC; cdr3_aa: CASRPGQNSYEQYF; v_call: TRBV5-1; j_call: TRBJ2-7; d_call: TRBD1; clone_size: once
cdr3_nt: TGCGCCAGCAGCTTCCCCGGGACAGGGGGCTACGAGCAGTACTTC; cdr3_aa: CASSFPGTGGYEQYF; v_call: TRBV5-1; j_call: TRBJ2-7; d_call: TRBD1; clone_size: -
cdr3_nt: TGTGCCAGCAGCTCAAGGACAGGGGGAAGAGGAAAACTGTTTTTT; cdr3_aa: CASSSRTGGRGKLFF; v_call: TRBV7-2; j_call: TRBJ1-4; d_call: TRBD1; clone_size: -
cdr3_nt: TGTGCCAGCAGCTTAGAGAGGTTCGGTATGGATGAGCAGTTCTTC; cdr3_aa: CASSLERFGMDEQFF; v_call: TRBV7-8; j_call: TRBJ2-1; d_call: -; clone_size: -
cdr3_nt: TGTGCCAGCAGCCGACGGGACAACGTAGCCCCCCAGTACTTC; cdr3_aa: CASSRRDNVAPQYF; v_call: TRBV7-8; j_call: TRBJ2-5; d_call: -; clone_size: -
cdr3_nt: TGTGCCAGCAGCTTAGCGCGCGGCGCCTACAATGAGCAGTTCTTC; cdr3_aa: CASSLARGAYNEQFF; v_call: TRBV11-1; j_call: TRBJ2-1; d_call: -; clone_size: -
cdr3_nt: TGTGCCAGCAGTGGTTGGGAGACGGGAAACACCATATATTTT; cdr3_aa: CASSGWETGNTIYF; v_call: TRBV2; j_call: TRBJ1-3; d_call: -; clone_size: -
cdr3_nt: TGTGCCAGCAGTTCTCGGGACAGGGGGCAGAACTATGGCTACACCTTC; cdr3_aa: CASSSRDRGQNYGYTF; v_call: TRBV6-2/TRBV6-3; j_call: TRBJ1-2; d_call: TRBD1; clone_size: -
cdr3_nt: TGTGCCTGGAGCACCCAAGGGGATCTCAATCAGCCCCAGCATTTT; cdr3_aa: CAWSTQGDLNQPQHF; v_call: TRBV30; j_call: TRBJ1-5; d_call: -; clone_size: -
cdr3_nt: TGTGCCATCAGTGCCCAGGTGAACACTGAAGCTTTCTTT; cdr3_aa: CAISAQVNTEAFF; v_call: TRBV10-3; j_call: TRBJ1-1; d_call: -; clone_size: -
cdr3_nt: TGCGCCAGCAGCAGGGGTTCACAGGGTGGCTACACCTTC; cdr3_aa: CASSRGSQGGYTF; v_call: TRBV5-1; j_call: TRBJ1-2; d_call: -; clone_size: -
cdr3_nt: TGTGCCAGCAGCTTAGCGGACAGGGGGAATAGCAATCAGCCCCAGCATTTT; cdr3_aa: CASSLADRGNSNQPQHF; v_call: TRBV7-9; j_call: TRBJ1-5; d_call: TRBD1; clone_size: -
cdr3_nt: TGTGCCAGCAGCTTAGGAACAGTCAGCTCCTACAATGAGCAGTTCTTC; cdr3_aa: CASSLGTVSSYNEQFF; v_call: TRBV11-3; j_call: TRBJ2-1; d_call: -; clone_size: -